Each of the 30 T cell receptor beta chains below was sequenced from the same sample in a study of early T cells in non-severe SARS-CoV-2 infection. MiXCR, run by TCRdb on the 5' RACE reads, gives a single entry per CDR3 protein. The sample contains about 50,000 distinct CDR3 sequences, 5.5% to 8% of which appear only once. This material consisted of whole blood, taken at baseline. All receptors come from an adult who was a healthcare worker with PCR-confirmed SARS-CoV-2 infection or an uninfected control (not recorded which).

This clonotype was detected many times. The V gene is TRBV7-9, the J gene TRBJ2-7; D is possibly TRBD2 (6 bases). Trimming left V 2 bases short and J 5 bases short, with 13 bases between. The length of the CDR3 is 14 residues. Germline lookup yields CDR1 SEHNR and CDR2 FQNEAQ (reference sequence). The CDR3 region has the DNA TGTGCCAGCAGCTTAACGGGCGGGGTCCACGAGCAGTACTTC. It is translated as CASSLTGGVHEQYF.

The V and J genes are TRBV6-5 and TRBJ1-5; D uncertain. The germline V gene encodes CDR1 MNHEY and CDR2 SVGAGI. CDR3 length equals 12 residues. Deletions cut 5 bases from V and 3 bases from J, with 5 bases between. CDR3: CASSQNNQPQHF. CDR3 coding DNA: TGTGCCAGCAGTCAGAACAATCAGCCCCAGCATTTT.

This clonotype turned up a few times. V is TRBV20-1 and J is TRBJ2-1; 12 nucleotides match TRBD2. The V segment lost 2 bases and the J segment 10 bases; nucleotides outside the gene matches: 3. Germline V lookup: CDR1 DFQATT, CDR2 SNEGSKA (reference sequence). The CDR3 extends over 13 amino acids. The CDR3 spells CSARLAGGPEQFF. The CDR3 nucleotides are TGCAGTGCTAGACTAGCGGGGGGGCCCGAGCAGTTCTTC.

This clonotype was seen a handful of times. This chain uses TRBV6-2 or TRBV6-3 with TRBJ2-5; 13 bases fit TRBD2. Germline V gives CDR1 MNHEY, CDR2 SVGEGT. V was pared by 8 bases and J by 6 bases, with 6 bases of the junction left unmatched. The CDR3 is 14 residues long. The CDR3 DNA follows: TGTGCCAGCCAACCGGGACTAGCGGGAAAGACCCAGTACTTC. Translating gives CASQPGLAGKTQYF.

This clonotype was counted ten times or more. The CDR3 DNA sequence: TGTGCCAGCACCTTGGGCTCCGGGGGTTACGAGCAGTACTTC. Translated, it gives CASTLGSGGYEQYF. The V and J genes are TRBV28 and TRBJ2-7; a weak D match, TRBD2 (6 bases). Trimming cost V 7 bases and J 4 bases, with 17 bases left between them. Germline CDR1 and CDR2: MDHEN and SYDVKM. The CDR3 runs to 14 residues. Using reference TRBV28 and TRBJ2-7 for the parts outside the CDR3, the full variable domain is DVKVTQSSRYLVKRTGEKVFLECVQDMDHENMFWYRQDPGLGLRLIYFSYDVKMKEKGDIPEGYSVSREKKERFSLILESASTNQTSMYLCASTLGSGGYEQYFGPGTRLTVT.

This clonotype was picked up many times. The genes are TRBV7-9 and TRBJ2-7, with a tentative D call TRBD1 (5 bases). The germline V and J ends were trimmed by 5 bases and 1 base, with 9 bases remaining between them. Germline CDR1 and CDR2: SEHNR and FQNEAQ (reference sequence). This CDR3 has 13 residues. The CDR3 protein is CASSPGISYEQYF. The CDR3 nucleotides read TGTGCCAGCAGCCCAGGGATTTCCTACGAGCAGTACTTC.

The table lists this clonotype with many counts. The gene calls are TRBV20-1 and TRBJ2-5; D is undetermined. The CDR3 is 13 residues long. The germline gives CDR1 DFQATT, CDR2 SNEGSKA (reference sequence). The V and J ends lost 2 bases and 8 bases respectively, with 15 bases between them. The CDR3 DNA is TGCAGTGCTAGACCTTTCTCGCCCGCAACCCAGTACTTC. Translated: CSARPFSPATQYF.

The CDR3 here is CASSYGNTEAFF. The CDR3 DNA sequence: TGTGCCAGCAGCTACGGGAACACTGAAGCTTTCTTT. The V call is TRBV7-9, the J call TRBJ1-1; D remains ambiguous. Trimming removed 4 bases from V and 1 base from J, with 4 bases in between. CDR1 is SEHNR and CDR2 is FQNEAQ in the germline V gene (reference sequence). The CDR3 spans 12 residues.

The chain uses TRBV10-3 and TRBJ2-2; 8 positions agree with TRBD1. Germline V lookup: CDR1 ENHRY, CDR2 SYGVKD. The CDR3 contains 13 residues. With V trimmed by 10 bases and J by 4 bases, 5 bases remained unmatched. This CDR3 is CATGTGVTGELFF. Written as DNA, the CDR3 is TGTGCCACGGGGACAGGAGTCACCGGGGAGCTGTTTTTT.

The table lists this clonotype with many counts. The chain is built from TRBV9 and TRBJ1-1, with D unclear. The CDR3 consists of 13 residues. V lost 0 bases, J lost 8 bases, and 11 bases lay in between. CDR1 is SGDLS, CDR2 YYNGEE, per germline. The CDR3 bases are TGTGCCAGCAGCGTAGCTCGTAGGTCCGAAGCTTTCTTT. It yields the protein CASSVARRSEAFF.

The gene calls are TRBV30 and TRBJ1-5; 7 bases line up with TRBD1. The germline V gene encodes CDR1 GTSNPN and CDR2 SVGIG (reference sequence). This CDR3 spans 14 amino acids. After removal of 7 bases from V and 2 bases from J, the junction contained 8 bases not matched to a gene. The CDR3 loop reads CAFQTGYGNQPQHF. In DNA, the CDR3 is TGTGCCTTTCAGACAGGGTATGGCAATCAGCCCCAGCATTTT.

V is TRBV19 and J is TRBJ1-2; 7 bases fit TRBD1. The J segment lost 3 bases and the V segment lost 4 bases, leaving 2 bases of the junction unmatched. The CDR3 has 13 residues. CDR1 LNHDA and CDR2 SQIVND come from the germline V gene (reference sequence). The CDR3 nucleotides are TGTGCCAGTAGTAGTACAGGGGACTATGGCTACACCTTC. It translates to CASSSTGDYGYTF.

This clonotype has a handful of counts. The chain couples TRBV21-1 to TRBJ1-1; TRBD1, as called in the table, went unchecked against the DNA. TRBV21-1 is a recognized pseudogene. The length of the CDR3 is 13 residues. CDR3 DNA: TGTGCCAGCAGCTCCCCCGGACCTCTTGAAGCTTTCTTT. Translating it yields CASSSPGPLEAFF.

This chain joins TRBV6-1 and TRBJ2-1; TRBD2 agrees at 8 bases. J gave up 2 bases and V 3 bases, and 6 bases lay outside the gene matches. The V gene's germline CDR1 is MNHNS and CDR2 SASEGT. CDR3 length equals 16 residues. The DNA for the CDR3 is TGTGCCAGCAGTGACGCAAGGCGGGGGGCCTACAATGAGCAGTTCTTC. This translates into CASSDARRGAYNEQFF.

This clonotype was detected ten times or more. This rearrangement joins TRBV6-2 or TRBV6-3 to TRBJ1-4; TRBD1 might be the D (6 bases). Germline V gene data show CDR1 as MNHEY and CDR2 as SVGEGT. The CDR3 covers 15 residues. The V gene lost 6 bases and the J gene lost 3 bases, with 14 bases spanning the gap. The CDR3 sequence is CASRPTGRANEKLFF. The CDR3 DNA follows: TGTGCCAGCAGACCCACAGGGAGGGCTAATGAAAAACTGTTTTTT.

This clonotype came up a few times. The chain has TRBV3-1 and TRBJ2-5; 9 bases match TRBD2. The CDR3 is 16 amino acids. The V and J ends lost 1 base and 3 bases, in that order; junction bases with no gene match: 6. Germline CDR1 LGHDT, CDR2 YNNKEL (reference sequence). CDR3 loop: CASSQGSLAGKETQYF. The CDR3, as DNA: TGTGCCAGCAGCCAAGGGAGTCTAGCGGGAAAAGAGACCCAGTACTTC.

This clonotype was counted only a few times. The chain has TRBV3-1 and TRBJ2-5; D is ambiguous. V dropped 5 bases and J dropped 5 bases, with 9 bases sitting between them. Per germline, CDR1 LGHDT and CDR2 YNNKEL (reference sequence). The CDR3 contains 12 residues. Here the CDR3 reads CASSYAGETQYF. The DNA of the CDR3 is TGTGCCAGCAGCTATGCCGGGGAGACCCAGTACTTC.

Ten or more counts support this clonotype. The chain combines TRBV6-5 with TRBJ1-2, with D possibly TRBD1 on 6 matching bases. Trimming took 5 bases from V and 2 from J, leaving 18 bases between them. From germline, CDR1 is MNHEY and CDR2 SVGAGI. This CDR3 is built from 16 residues. CDR3 in amino acids: CASSPYRAGHNYGYTF. The CDR3 nucleotides read TGTGCCAGCAGTCCCTACCGAGCGGGACACAACTATGGCTACACCTTC.

Many counts were recorded for this clonotype. The chain is built from TRBV4-1 and TRBJ1-4; D not certain. The CDR3 contains 15 residues. With 6 bases removed from V and 8 bases from J, the gap between germline ends came to 19 bases. The germline V gene has CDR1 MGHRA and CDR2 YSYEKL. CDR3: CASSLDAAGREKLFF. Here the CDR3 DNA reads TGCGCCAGCAGTCTGGATGCTGCGGGCCGAGAAAAACTGTTTTTT.

This chain connects TRBV5-4 to TRBJ2-1; tentatively, D is TRBD1 or TRBD2 (5 bases each). Germline V gene sequence: CDR1 SGHNT, CDR2 YYREEE (reference sequence). Trimming removed 2 bases at V and 11 bases at J, with 20 bases between. The CDR3 runs 15 residues. In DNA form, the CDR3 reads TGTGCCAGCAGCTTCGATACCGGGGCGGCTCACCAGCAGTTCTTC. Encoded protein: CASSFDTGAAHQQFF.

This clonotype was counted between two and nine times. The chain has TRBV4-3 and TRBJ2-5; D gene uncertain. V was pared by 4 bases and J by 4 bases, with 13 bases between. CDR3 length: 14 amino acids. CDR1 and CDR2 (germline): LGHNA, YSLEER. CDR3 region: CASSRGPTAETQYF. DNA for the CDR3: TGCGCCAGCAGCCGAGGACCCACGGCAGAGACCCAGTACTTC.

This clonotype was picked up a small number of times. The V call is TRBV20-1, the J call TRBJ2-3, with 9 bases that match TRBD2. Germline V lookup: CDR1 DFQATT, CDR2 SNEGSKA (reference sequence). The junction had 7 bases not matched to a gene; V was cut back by 0 bases and J by 3 bases. There are 16 residues in the CDR3. The CDR3 nucleotides are TGCAGTGCTAGAGAGCCCCAGCGGGGGGTAACAGATACGCAGTATTTT. Residues: CSAREPQRGVTDTQYF.

CDR3 DNA sequence: TGTGCCAGCAGGAGACAGGGGGGGAGTCAGCCCCAGCATTTT. It encodes CASRRQGGSQPQHF. The rearrangement links TRBV2 to TRBJ1-5, with 9 positions matching TRBD1. The CDR3 runs to 14 residues. Germline V lookup: CDR1 SNHLY, CDR2 FYNNEI. V shed 6 bases and J 6 bases; nucleotides not matched to a gene: 6.

This clonotype was picked up many times. This rearrangement joins TRBV9 to TRBJ2-3; D gene ambiguous. Looked up from germline, CDR1 is SGDLS and CDR2 is YYNGEE. The CDR3 sequence is 16 residues long. Trimming stripped 0 bases from V and 1 base from J, with 12 bases between. As DNA, the CDR3 is TGTGCCAGCAGCGTAGCCCACGATCTCGGCACAGATACGCAGTATTTT. Translated, it gives CASSVAHDLGTDTQYF.

This clonotype showed up just a few times. V gene TRBV3-1 combines with J gene TRBJ2-7, with 10 bases that match TRBD1. This CDR3 is built from 15 residues. V lost 4 bases to trimming and J lost 1 base; unmatched junction nucleotides: 4. Per germline, CDR1 LGHDT and CDR2 YNNKEL (reference sequence). This CDR3 reads CASSRRDRGSYEQYF. DNA of the CDR3: TGTGCCAGCAGCCGCCGGGACAGGGGATCCTACGAGCAGTACTTC.

The chain is built from TRBV4-1 and TRBJ2-5, with TRBD2 as a possible D gene (6 bases). Between the trimmed V and J ends, which lost 2 bases and 1 base, there was a span of 14 bases. This CDR3 is 16 amino acids long. Germline V gene sequence: CDR1 MGHRA, CDR2 YSYEKL. As DNA, the CDR3 is TGCGCCAGCAGCCAACCGACTAGGTTCTTCCAAGAGACCCAGTACTTC. Its protein is CASSQPTRFFQETQYF.

The chain uses TRBV3-1 and TRBJ2-4; 10 bases align to TRBD2. V gave up 5 bases and J gave up 6 bases; unmatched junction bases: 10. The length of the CDR3 is 16 residues. The germline V gene encodes CDR1 LGHDT and CDR2 YNNKEL (reference sequence). The CDR3 sequence: CASSYYQAGGRNIQYF. The CDR3 DNA follows: TGTGCCAGCAGCTACTATCAAGCGGGGGGGCGAAACATTCAGTACTTC.

This clonotype was found many times. The V gene is TRBV20-1, the J gene TRBJ1-2, with 8 bases identical to TRBD1. This CDR3 has 15 amino acids. Germline CDR1 reads DFQATT; CDR2 reads SNEGSKA (reference sequence). V lost 1 base and J lost 4; bases outside the gene matches: 8. In DNA form, the CDR3 reads TGCAGTGCTAGAGCCCAATCCGGGACAGGCTATGGCTACACCTTC. Protein product: CSARAQSGTGYGYTF.

This clonotype was counted many times. V is TRBV7-2 and J is TRBJ1-3, with D hard to call. The CDR3 is 16 residues long. The V and J ends lost 4 bases and 7 bases respectively, with 20 bases between them. Germline V gives CDR1 SGHTA, CDR2 FQGNSA. CDR3 DNA sequence: TGTGCCAGCAGCTCCTCCCTGGCCAGTTCGAAGAACACCATATATTTT. The encoded protein is CASSSSLASSKNTIYF. The full variable domain, with the rest looked up from reference TRBV7-2 and TRBJ1-3, is GAGVSQSPSNKVTEKGKDVELRCDPISGHTALYWYRQSLGQGLEFLIYFQGNSAPDKSGLPSDRFSAERTGGSVSTLTIQRTQQEDSAVYLCASSSSLASSKNTIYFGEGSWLTVV.

The chain links TRBV21-1 to TRBJ2-7; the table's D call TRBD1 went unverified against the DNA. TRBV21-1 is noted as a pseudogene. The CDR3 is 18 residues long. The CDR3 DNA reads TGTGCCAGCAGCAAGGAGGGGTTTCCGGGACAGGGGTCCTACGAGCAGTACTTC. Translated, it gives CASSKEGFPGQGSYEQYF.